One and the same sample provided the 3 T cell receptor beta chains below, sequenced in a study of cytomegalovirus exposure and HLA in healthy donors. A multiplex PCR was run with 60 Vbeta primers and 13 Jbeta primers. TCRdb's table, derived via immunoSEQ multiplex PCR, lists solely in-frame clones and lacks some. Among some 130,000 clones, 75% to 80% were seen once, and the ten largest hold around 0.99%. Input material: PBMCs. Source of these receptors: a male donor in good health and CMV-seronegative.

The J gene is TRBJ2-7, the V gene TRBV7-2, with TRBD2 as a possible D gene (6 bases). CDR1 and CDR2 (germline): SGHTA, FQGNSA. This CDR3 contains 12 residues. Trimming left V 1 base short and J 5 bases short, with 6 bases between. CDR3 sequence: CASSLGRDEQYF. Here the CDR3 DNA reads TGTGCCAGCAGCTTAGGGAGGGACGAGCAGTACTTC.

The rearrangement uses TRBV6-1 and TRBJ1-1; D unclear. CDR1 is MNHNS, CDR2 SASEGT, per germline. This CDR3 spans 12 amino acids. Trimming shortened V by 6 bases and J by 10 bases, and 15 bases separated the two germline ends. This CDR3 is CASSIRSTGAFF. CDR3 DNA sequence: TGTGCCAGCAGCATTAGAAGCACGGGAGCTTTCTTT.

CDR3 amino acids: CASSLRTGYNEKLFF. CDR3 DNA: TGTGCCAGCAGCCTCCGGACAGGGTATAATGAAAAACTGTTTTTT. The genes are TRBV7-6 and TRBJ1-4; 8 bases fit TRBD1. V trimming: 5 bases; J trimming: 4 bases; junction bases outside the gene matches: 6. The CDR3 consists of 15 residues. Germline V CDR1 and CDR2: SGHVS, FNYEAQ.